This T cell receptor (beta chain) was captured in a study of T cells in Graves' hyperthyroidism and ophthalmopathy (dated by TCRdb to the late 2010s). Regarding the study in general: To identify TCR V-J signatures that set the groups apart, the researchers used a discovery cohort of about a hundred patients, made up of 40 to 45 with Graves' ophthalmopathy and 55 to 65 with stable Graves' hyperthyroidism. An independent validation cohort of about 19 hyperthyroidism patients and 17 patients who later progressed to ophthalmopathy tested prospective prediction of ophthalmopathy. The 90 to 100 discovery patients were randomly divided into training and test sets at a 7:3 ratio. Thyroid tissue and blood T-cell repertoires from about six Graves' hyperthyroidism patients were also compared in the study. After blood sampling, hyperthyroidism patients were treated with methimazole at a starting dose of 30 mg daily, and ophthalmopathy patients were treated with high-dose intravenous methylprednisolone. TCR Vbeta CDR3 sequencing of 130 to 150 peripheral blood samples (under 45 ophthalmopathy, 75 hyperthyroidism and approximately 17 progressor patients) is reported in the paper.

The full study reports these points: Sample size was not statistically predetermined, and blinding of investigators to group allocation was not performed. A model built on a 13 V-J signature distinguished ophthalmopathy from stable hyperthyroidism, reaching 85% to 90% sensitivity and approximately 83% specificity in cross-validation and 80%/75% in testing. Blood samples also contained most of the expanded thyroid clonotypes (frequency above 0.001), which suggests that blood repertoires may reflect thyroid immune responses. In validation, the model predicted progression to ophthalmopathy with 55% to 71% sensitivity and approximately 72% specificity, a median of 6.5 months before onset.

Any patient with an uncontrolled infection, another autoimmune disease, pregnancy or lactation was excluded. Diagnoses were based on clinical symptoms, serum thyroxine and TRAb, thyroid ultrasound and orbital computed tomography. Total RNA was extracted using Trizol reagent, and RNA quality was assessed on an Agilent 2100 Bioanalyzer. TCR beta CDR3 regions were amplified from RNA transcripts. The first round of RT-PCR for the TCR CDR3 was performed with the HTBI primer set and the Qiagen OneStep RT-PCR kit. The libraries were constructed in a second round of multiplex PCR and then size-selected and purified. The libraries were sequenced on an Illumina HiSeq2000 using paired-end 100 bp reads. The original pipeline was this. SOAPnuke was used to process the raw data, throwing out any read that contained adapters or uncalled bases, had a mean Phred below 15, or lacked an exact constant-primer or identifier match. COPE v1.2.5 was used to merge high-quality paired reads, and clonotypes were defined as unique nucleotide sequences. Clonotypes were aligned to IMGT TRBV, TRBD and TRBJ reference segments using MiTCR v1.1. Analysis was restricted to V-J combinations with a frequency above 0.0001, which covered roughly 99% of repertoires. A TCS score was defined as the ratio between F50 (clonal expansion) and ExV (chaos), using BLOSUM62-based TCRdist between CDR3 peptides within each V-J. Welch's t-statistics and random forest reduced approximately 520 V-J features to about 12, which were used in a naive Bayes classifier (R e1071). Thyroid-blood repertoire similarity was quantified with the Morisita-Horn index. The public reads were quality trimmed at Q25 with fastp and then assembled into clones with MiXCR by TCRdb, keeping productive beta chains. Merged by CDR3 protein, the rows form single entries marked with the most common genes and DNA. The V and J calls shown here were made by TCRdb, not taken from the authors' results. The sample data list 500,000 to 800,000 distinct CDR3 sequences, and 45% of these were observed just once. The ten largest clonotypes hold approximately 6.8% of the sample.

This clonotype has ten or more counts. This receptor's antigen is unknown. No base-level quality is on record; no much larger clone is a single base apart. The sequence was obtained from an adult man with Graves' disease, either hyperthyroidism or ophthalmopathy (not recorded which). Sequencing was performed on peripheral blood or thyroid tissue (not recorded which).

CDR3 reads: CSVEVRTGGSYGYTF. The DNA is as follows: TGCAGCGTTGAAGTCAGGACAGGGGGATCCTATGGCTACACCTTC. The rearranged chain carries TRBV29-1 and TRBJ1-2; 10 bases in the middle match TRBD1. Trimming removed 1 base from V and 4 bases from J; the gene matches leave 6 bases unexplained. Sequences SQVTM (CDR1) and ANQGSEA (CDR2) are obtained from the germline V gene. From the cysteine up to the phenylalanine, the CDR3 has a length of 15 residues. Kept here is only the CDR3 DNA, which spans 45 bases and is read in frame from base 1. Full variable domain (CDR3 extended with the reference TRBV29-1 and TRBJ1-2 proteins): SAVISQKPSRDICQRGTSLTIQCQVDSQVTMMFWYRQQPGQSLTLIATANQGSEATYESGFVIDKFPISRPNLTFSTLTVSNMSPEDSSIYLCSVEVRTGGSYGYTFGSGTRLTVV.